The source of this T cell receptor beta chain is a study of ipilimumab plus nivolumab after autologous stem cell transplantation. Across the whole study: Patients received a median of roughly 5 ipilimumab and roughly eight nivolumab doses. The myeloma cohort included high-risk transplant-naive patients and patients relapsing within 3 years of a first autologous transplant.

General study findings and limits: Per the authors, repertoire, Treg and microbiota data justify further study.

The data were produced by immunoSEQ multiplex PCR, yet TCRdb's version contains in-frame clones alone and is incomplete. The table includes about 43,000 clones, approximately 90% detected once. Comments on this clone: Its antigen is unidentified.

Checkpoint therapy with ipilimumab 1 mg/kg began 14 to 28 days after transplant. The germline gives CDR1 SGDLS, CDR2 YYNGEE. The germline V and J ends were trimmed by 6 bases and 5 bases, with 33 bases remaining between them. CDR3 length: 19 amino acids. V and J are TRBV9 and TRBJ2-7; perhaps TRBD2 as D (7 bases). The sequence was collected from a male donor with multiple myeloma. The sample was PBMCs, taken in a trial of ipilimumab plus nivolumab as post-transplant consolidation. CDR3 in amino acids: CASTSPAPLGGQGFHEQYF. The CDR3 bases are TGTGCCAGCACCTCTCCCGCCCCGCTGGGGGGGCAGGGATTTCACGAGCAGTACTTC.